This T cell receptor (beta chain) was found in a study of PD-L1 blockade in urothelial cancer. Across the whole study: Of approximately 30 patients, about two dozen were males with bladder-origin urothelial cancer. Prior chemotherapy regimens per patient numbered 0 to 3. The researchers analyzed blood 3 weeks (second dose) and 6 weeks after treatment start. Median T cell yield per blood sample was 120,000 to 150,000 cells.

There are 13 residues in the CDR3. Germline CDR1 is SGHNT and CDR2 is YENEEA. Trimming pared 5 bases from V and 5 bases from J, leaving 10 bases between. Time point in this sample: peripheral blood 6 weeks after treatment start. The repertoire was sequenced with immunoSEQ multiplex PCR; TCRdb's copy has only in-frame clones and lacks some. Found here are roughly 100,000 clones, 83% of them singletons; the top ten hold around 8%. The TCR sequence derives from a man aged 70-80 years with urothelial cancer. Sequenced material: PBMCs, taken around atezolizumab (anti-PD-L1) treatment. J is TRBJ1-5 and V is TRBV11-3, with unresolved D. The CDR3 region has the DNA TGTGCCAGCAGCGCCGGCGGTGATCAGCCCCAGCATTTT. As protein: CASSAGGDQPQHF.